A selection of T cell receptor beta chains follows, all from one sample in a study of T-cell memory formation after mild COVID-19. Each CDR3 protein gets one entry after TCRdb re-called the 5' RACE reads with MiXCR. The sample gives 300,000 to 400,000 distinct CDR3 sequences, under 30% of which show up once; roughly 13% is in the top ten. Material for sequencing was PBMCs or a T cell subset sorted from them (not recorded which). The receptors shown here come from an adult woman who had mild COVID-19 (a few samples of this study predate the infection). Cell type and time point are not known. CDR3s include the opening cysteine and the closing phenylalanine or tryptophan. A D gene is named only where the DNA matches it firmly. Only some rows state a clone size, as once, few, many or a class for expanded clones.

many	TRBD2	16	TRBJ2-3	TRBV27	TGTGCCAGCAGTTCCCTACTAGCGGGGGGAGCAGATACGCAGTATTTT	CASSSLLAGGADTQYF
many	-	13	TRBJ2-5	TRBV12-3/TRBV12-4	TGTGCCAGCAGTTTACGGTTGCAAGAGACCCAGTACTTC	CASSLRLQETQYF
-	-	15	TRBJ1-1	TRBV27	TGTGCCAGCAGTTTATCGGAAGGGTACCTCACTGAAGCTTTCTTT	CASSLSEGYLTEAFF
-	-	12	TRBJ2-7	TRBV3-1	TGTGCCAGCAGCCATGGCACCTACGAGCAGTACTTC	CASSHGTYEQYF
few	-	14	TRBJ2-1	TRBV12-3/TRBV12-4	TGTGCCAGCAGTTTGGGTTCGGGCACGGATGAGCAGTTCTTC	CASSLGSGTDEQFF
few	-	12	TRBJ2-2	TRBV30	TGTGCCTGGAGTGTAACGGGCGGGGAGCTGTTTTTT	CAWSVTGGELFF
few	TRBD1	14	TRBJ1-2	TRBV20-1	TGCAGTGCTCCTACCGACAGGGCTAACTATGGCTACACCTTC	CSAPTDRANYGYTF
few	-	13	TRBJ2-7	TRBV7-8	TGTGCCAGCAGCACGAGACAGGCTCGCGAGCAGTACTTC	CASSTRQAREQYF
-	-	15	TRBJ1-6	TRBV5-1	TGCGCCAGCAGCTCAGAACCAGGAGGGAATTCACCCCTCCACTTT	CASSSEPGGNSPLHF
few	TRBD1	14	TRBJ2-3	TRBV5-1	TGCGCCAGCGGCCGACAGGGAGGCACAGATACGCAGTATTTT	CASGRQGGTDTQYF
-	TRBD2	15	TRBJ2-5	TRBV6-5	TGTGCCAGCAGAGGACTAGCGGGAAACCAAGAGACCCAGTACTTC	CASRGLAGNQETQYF
-	-	13	TRBJ2-7	TRBV4-2	TGTGCCAGCAGCGGAGTTGGGGAAGTGGAGCAGTACTTC	CASSGVGEVEQYF
-	-	16	TRBJ1-4	TRBV5-1	TGCGCCAGCAGCCCCCGAGGCCCTACAACTAATGAAAAACTGTTTTTT	CASSPRGPTTNEKLFF
-	-	18	TRBJ1-5	TRBV25-1	TGTGCCAGCAGGCCACCTCTTCGGTTACCGGGGAGCAATCAGCCCCAGCATTTT	CASRPPLRLPGSNQPQHF
few	TRBD1	14	TRBJ1-2	TRBV20-1	TGCAGTGCAAGTCCCGGGACAGGGAACTATGGCTACACCTTC	CSASPGTGNYGYTF
-	TRBD1	14	TRBJ2-5	TRBV12-3/TRBV12-4	TGTGCCAGCAGCTCGGACAGGGGGCTAGAGACCCAGTACTTC	CASSSDRGLETQYF
-	TRBD1	13	TRBJ1-1	TRBV10-3	TGTGCCATCAGAATCGACAGGGACACTGAAGCTTTCTTT	CAIRIDRDTEAFF
-	-	13	TRBJ2-7	TRBV7-6	TGTGCCAGCAGCTTAGGGGTGACCTACGAGCAGTACTTC	CASSLGVTYEQYF
many	-	15	TRBJ2-7	TRBV7-8	TGTGCCAGCAGCTTAGCGCCTGGGGACCTCTACGAGCAGTACTTC	CASSLAPGDLYEQYF
-	-	14	TRBJ2-3	TRBV9	TGTGCCAGCAGCGTAGTTCAGGGCACAGATACGCAGTATTTT	CASSVVQGTDTQYF
-	-	14	TRBJ1-4	TRBV5-5	TGTGCCAGCAGCTTTCGCAGGGAGGGAGAAAAACTGTTTTTT	CASSFRREGEKLFF
-	-	13	TRBJ2-5	TRBV6-2/TRBV6-3	TGTGCCAGCACCGACTACCTCCAAGAGACCCAGTACTTC	CASTDYLQETQYF
-	-	13	TRBJ2-7	TRBV7-6	TGTGCCAGCAGCGCCACAGGTGCCTACGAGCAGTACTTC	CASSATGAYEQYF
few	-	15	TRBJ2-2	TRBV4-2	TGTGCCAGCAGCCAACCAGGACGGAACACCGGGGAGCTGTTTTTT	CASSQPGRNTGELFF
few	TRBD2	14	TRBJ2-1	TRBV6-2/TRBV6-3	TGTGCCAGCAGCGGCCCTAGCGGGAGCTATGAGCAGTTCTTC	CASSGPSGSYEQFF
few	-	13	TRBJ2-1	TRBV10-3	TGTGCCATCAGGGGGACTGGATACAATGAGCAGTTCTTC	CAIRGTGYNEQFF
few	TRBD2	12	TRBJ2-1	TRBV10-3	TGTGCCATCAGTGGGGGACTAGCGGACCAGTTCTTC	CAISGGLADQFF
few	-	12	TRBJ2-3	TRBV20-1	TGCAGTGCTAGAGATCCCACAGATACGCAGTATTTT	CSARDPTDTQYF
-	-	14	TRBJ2-3	TRBV21-1	TGTGCCAGCAAGGACAGGGAGGGGACAGATACGCAGTATTTT	CASKDREGTDTQYF
few	TRBD1	14	TRBJ2-5	TRBV6-6	TGTGCCAGCAGCCCGGACAGGTCGGGACCGGCCCAGTACTTC	CASSPDRSGPAQYF
-	TRBD2	14	TRBJ2-7	TRBV3-1	TGTGCCAGCAGCCAAGGCCCGGGGGGACGCGAGCAGTACTTC	CASSQGPGGREQYF
-	-	12	TRBJ2-5	TRBV28	TGTGCCAGCAGACAACTCCAAGAGACCCAGTACTTC	CASRQLQETQYF
-	-	14	TRBJ1-2	TRBV2	TGTGCCAGCAGTGTTTTAACAGGGCCCTATGGCTACACCTTC	CASSVLTGPYGYTF
-	TRBD2	15	TRBJ2-1	TRBV12-3/TRBV12-4	TGTGCCAGCAGTTTAGTAGCGGGGGTTCACAATGAGCAGTTCTTC	CASSLVAGVHNEQFF